This entry concerns a single T cell receptor (beta chain). The antigen is unknown. This specimen comes from a study of post-analysis software for immune sequencing data. The study, taken as a whole, reports: Strong co-clustering by F measure was evident for samples that had been prepared in the same batch. Elevated frequency relative to controls characterized a handful of TRBV segments in patients, TRBV5-6, TRBV5-1 and TRBV20-1 among them.

Included in the TCR beta cDNA libraries were unique molecular identifiers. In TCRdb, the PCR reads were re-called with MiXCR into one record per CDR3 protein. Among 650,000 to 850,000 distinct CDR3 sequences listed, around 46% were seen once. Losses at the gene ends were 3 bases for V and 6 bases for J; bases not matched to a gene: 16. The V gene's germline CDR1 is SGHDT and CDR2 YYEEEE. This CDR3 is built from 18 residues. Sequencing input: blood. The sequence was collected from a girl aged 10 to 17 with multiple sclerosis. This chain joins TRBV5-6 and TRBJ2-1; 9 positions agree with TRBD2. The CDR3 DNA reads as TGTGCCAGCAGCTCCCCCCCGTGGCGGGAGGGATTTCCCAATGAGCAGTTCTTC. Translating it yields CASSSPPWREGFPNEQFF.